This passage covers 31 T cell receptor beta chains from one sample sequenced in a study of blood T cell repertoires in COVID-19. Sequenced by immunoSEQ multiplex PCR; TCRdb stores in-frame clones only, minus some. The sample lists fewer than 250,000 clones; around 90% were seen once. The sample was peripheral blood. These receptors were taken from a man aged 25-45 years with COVID-19, enrolled during active disease.

This chain links TRBV6-5 with TRBJ2-7, with a tentative D call TRBD2 (6 bases). CDR1 MNHEY and CDR2 SVGAGI come from the germline V gene. CDR3 length: 14 amino acids. Deletions cut 4 bases from V and 4 bases from J, with 14 bases between. The CDR3 DNA reads as TGTGCCAGCAGTTCCAGGCCCCGGGGGTACGAGCAGTACTTC. This gives the protein CASSSRPRGYEQYF.

The rearrangement uses TRBV9 and TRBJ2-7; D not certain. Germline V CDR1 and CDR2: SGDLS, YYNGEE. The CDR3 consists of 14 residues. The V and J ends lost 0 bases and 1 base respectively, with 8 bases between them. The CDR3 protein is CASSVDGRSYEQYF. Written as DNA, the CDR3 is TGTGCCAGCAGCGTAGATGGCAGGTCCTACGAGCAGTACTTC.

The V call is TRBV2, the J call TRBJ1-3; a possible D gene is TRBD1 (5 bases). CDR1 and CDR2 (germline): SNHLY, FYNNEI. The CDR3 loop spans 15 amino acids. V was pared by 5 bases and J by 0 bases, with 11 bases between. The CDR3 region has the DNA TGTGCCAGCAGTTCTGACAGCGACTCTGGAAACACCATATATTTT. It specifies CASSSDSDSGNTIYF.

This clone was observed a single time. The V call is TRBV3-1 (or the pseudogene TRBV3-2), the J call TRBJ2-1; D perhaps matches TRBD2 (5 bases). The germline V gene encodes CDR1 LGHDT and CDR2 YNNKEL (reference sequence). V lost 4 bases and J lost 0, with 10 bases in between. The CDR3 loop spans 15 amino acids. CDR3 bases: TGTGCCAGCAGCCCCGAACTAGGCTCCTACAATGAGCAGTTCTTC. Amino acid sequence: CASSPELGSYNEQFF.

J is TRBJ2-7 and V is TRBV6-1; D perhaps matches TRBD2 (5 bases). Germline assignment: CDR1 MNHNS and CDR2 SASEGT. With 2 bases removed from V and 0 bases from J, the gap between germline ends came to 14 bases. CDR3 length: 16 amino acids. The CDR3 loop reads CASSEMEADFSYEQYF. The CDR3 nucleotides read TGTGCCAGCAGTGAAATGGAGGCAGATTTCTCCTACGAGCAGTACTTC.

The chain employs TRBV19 and TRBJ2-1; D might be TRBD1 (6 bases). Germline loops: CDR1 LNHDA, CDR2 SQIVND (reference sequence). V gave up 0 bases and J gave up 8 bases, with 17 bases separating them. The CDR3 has 16 residues. The CDR3 DNA reads as TGTGCCAGTAGTATAGAAGGCAGGGGTTATGGCGATGAGCAGTTCTTC. Translated, it gives CASSIEGRGYGDEQFF.

This clone was observed a handful of times. The V gene is TRBV7-9, the J gene TRBJ1-2; the D gene is possibly TRBD1 (5 bases). The CDR3 covers 13 residues. V lost 5 bases, J lost 6 bases, and 13 bases lay in between. Per germline, CDR1 SEHNR and CDR2 FQNEAQ (reference sequence). CDR3 nucleotides: TGTGCCAGCAGCGCCCGGTCGACAGATGGCTACACCTTC. Residues: CASSARSTDGYTF.

The rearrangement uses TRBV19 and TRBJ2-5; weak D call: TRBD1 (5 bases). Per the germline V gene, CDR1 is LNHDA and CDR2 is SQIVND (reference sequence). This CDR3 spans 15 amino acids. The germline V and J ends were trimmed by 3 bases and 5 bases, with 16 bases remaining between them. DNA for the CDR3: TGTGCCAGTAGTATCTCTGGGGCTAATATCGAGACCCAGTACTTC. This codes for CASSISGANIETQYF.

This chain joins TRBV2 and TRBJ1-2; no reliable D call. The germline V gene has CDR1 SNHLY and CDR2 FYNNEI. With 7 bases removed from V and 2 bases from J, the gap between germline ends came to 8 bases. The CDR3 extends over 12 amino acids. CDR3 loop: CASTAQNYGYTF. CDR3 DNA sequence: TGTGCCAGCACAGCACAGAACTATGGCTACACCTTC.

The chain has TRBV11-2 and TRBJ2-7; 8 bases agree with TRBD1. The CDR3 sequence is 14 residues long. The germline gives CDR1 SGHAT, CDR2 FQNNGV. V shed 5 bases and J 4 bases; nucleotides not matched to a gene: 7. CDR3 sequence: CASSPQGGQYEQYF. Written as DNA, the CDR3 is TGTGCCAGCAGCCCACAGGGGGGTCAGTACGAGCAGTACTTC.

This clone showed up just a few times. The chain is built from TRBV7-9 and TRBJ2-7; TRBD1 matches 8 bases. V was pared by 3 bases and J by 5 bases, with 3 bases of the junction left unmatched. The CDR3 extends over 13 amino acids. Per the germline V gene, CDR1 is SEHNR and CDR2 is FQNEAQ (reference sequence). The CDR3 bases are TGTGCCAGCAGCTTGACAGGGGAACACGAGCAGTACTTC. This codes for CASSLTGEHEQYF.

The gene calls are TRBV6-2 or TRBV6-3 and TRBJ2-5; 9 bases fit TRBD2. Germline values: CDR1 MNHEY, CDR2 SVGEGT. This CDR3 region has 16 residues. V lost 2 bases, J lost 5 bases, and 9 bases stayed unmatched. The CDR3 bases are TGTGCCAGCAGTTACGGGTCTAGCGGGGTGAGGGAGACCCAGTACTTC. This codes for CASSYGSSGVRETQYF.

The rearrangement uses TRBV11-2 and TRBJ2-7; 7 nucleotides line up with TRBD2. The CDR3 length is 14 residues. V was pared by 1 base and J by 5 bases, with 5 bases of the junction left unmatched. Looked up from germline, CDR1 is SGHAT and CDR2 is FQNNGV. CDR3 nucleotides: TGTGCCAGCAGCTTAGGGGGGGGGATTAACGAGCAGTACTTC. Translation: CASSLGGGINEQYF.

The rearrangement uses TRBV18 and TRBJ2-7; possible D gene TRBD2, 6 bases. V shed 4 bases and J shed 3 bases, with 13 bases lying between them. CDR1 and CDR2 from the germline V gene are KGHSH and LQKENI. The CDR3 totals 14 residues. CDR3 DNA sequence: TGTGCCAGCTCACTAGATAGCGGATTCTACGAGCAGTACTTC. This sequence encodes CASSLDSGFYEQYF.

A note on this clone: Other DNA sequences within the sample encode an identical CDR3. The chain carries TRBV6-5 and TRBJ2-7, with a weak D call TRBD2 (5 bases). Per the germline V gene, CDR1 is MNHEY and CDR2 is SVGAGI. V lost 6 bases to trimming and J lost 4 bases, with 7 bases between them. This CDR3 has 11 amino acids. The CDR3 loop is CASSGGYEQYF. CDR3 bases: TGTGCCAGCAGCGGAGGATACGAGCAGTACTTC.

The J gene is TRBJ1-4, the V gene TRBV5-1; D not resolved. Germline CDR1 reads SGHRS; CDR2 reads YFSETQ. The CDR3 covers 13 residues. Trimming took off 0 bases at V and 5 bases at J, with 5 bases between the two ends. The CDR3, as DNA: TGCGCCAGCAGCTTGGGGCCCAATGAAAAACTGTTTTTT. Its protein is CASSLGPNEKLFF.

The V gene is TRBV11-1, the J gene TRBJ2-1; 11 nucleotides match TRBD2. V lost 3 bases to trimming and J lost 4 bases; unmatched junction nucleotides: 5. This CDR3 has 16 amino acids. Germline V lookup: CDR1 SGHAT, CDR2 FQDESV (reference sequence). The CDR3 reads CASSFSSGGLYNEQFF. CDR3 DNA sequence: TGTGCCAGCAGCTTCTCTAGCGGGGGGCTGTACAATGAGCAGTTCTTC.

The chain carries TRBV20-1 and TRBJ1-2; 8 bases map to TRBD1. CDR3 length: 15 residues. Looked up from germline, CDR1 is DFQATT and CDR2 is SNEGSKA (reference sequence). V was pared by 3 bases and J by 1 base, with 7 bases of the junction left unmatched. The CDR3 region is CSASVRTGHNYGYTF. CDR3 nucleotide sequence: TGCAGTGCTAGTGTAAGGACAGGGCATAACTATGGCTACACCTTC.

V gene TRBV5-1 combines with J gene TRBJ2-5; tentatively, D is TRBD2 (6 bases). Germline values: CDR1 SGHRS, CDR2 YFSETQ. The CDR3 consists of 14 residues. Trimming shortened V by 4 bases and J by 5 bases, and 15 bases separated the two germline ends. CDR3 sequence (DNA): TGCGCCAGCAGCATGGGTGGGGGGTCGGAGACCCAGTACTTC. Encoded protein: CASSMGGGSETQYF.

The V call is TRBV11-3, the J call TRBJ1-4; 8 bases map to TRBD1. From germline, CDR1 is SGHNT and CDR2 YENEEA. J was trimmed by 7 bases and V by 7 bases; bases with no gene match: 8. The length of the CDR3 is 14 residues. In nucleotides, the CDR3 is TGTGCCAGCATCGACAGGGGAAGAGGTGAAAAACTGTTTTTT. It specifies CASIDRGRGEKLFF.

This clone showed up just a few times. Other DNA sequences from this sample encode an identical CDR3 as well. The chain joins TRBV4-1 to TRBJ1-1, with 9 bases aligning to TRBD1. Germline V gives CDR1 MGHRA, CDR2 YSYEKL. V trimming: 1 base; J trimming: 1 base; junction bases outside the gene matches: 4. The CDR3 sequence is 16 residues long. The chain's CDR3 is CASSQGDRGRNTEAFF. CDR3 sequence (DNA): TGCGCCAGCAGCCAAGGAGACAGGGGGAGGAACACTGAAGCTTTCTTT.

This chain's CDR3 is CASSPVQGFNSPLHF. Here the CDR3 DNA reads TGTGCCAGCAGCCCCGTCCAGGGGTTCAATTCACCCCTCCACTTT. The V and J genes are TRBV11-1 and TRBJ1-6; perhaps TRBD1 as D (6 bases). The CDR3 contains 15 residues. V lost 5 bases to trimming and J lost 7 bases, with 15 bases between them. The V gene's germline CDR1 is SGHAT and CDR2 FQDESV (reference sequence).

The V call is TRBV4-1, the J call TRBJ2-5; a possible D gene is TRBD1 (6 bases). The V gene lost 1 base and the J gene lost 1 base, with 10 bases spanning the gap. This CDR3 comprises 15 residues. CDR1 MGHRA and CDR2 YSYEKL come from the germline V gene. This chain's CDR3 is CASSQGRGRQETQYF. The CDR3 DNA reads TGCGCCAGCAGCCAAGGCAGGGGACGCCAAGAGACCCAGTACTTC.

The V call is TRBV9, the J call TRBJ2-2; D is possibly TRBD2 (6 bases). The ends were cut back, 4 bases at V and 0 bases at J, with 13 bases in the middle. Germline values: CDR1 SGDLS, CDR2 YYNGEE. This CDR3 has 16 residues. The CDR3 spells CASSPREYPNTGELFF. CDR3 DNA sequence: TGTGCCAGCAGCCCTCGGGAGTACCCGAACACCGGGGAGCTGTTTTTT.

V and J are TRBV7-9 and TRBJ2-7; D may be TRBD2 (6 bases). The germline V and J ends were trimmed by 5 bases and 0 bases, with 17 bases remaining between them. The CDR3 is 16 residues long. From germline, CDR1 is SEHNR and CDR2 FQNEAQ (reference sequence). This CDR3 reads CASSLRAGGSSYEQYF. For the CDR3, the DNA is TGTGCCAGCAGCCTCCGAGCCGGAGGGAGCTCCTACGAGCAGTACTTC.

This clone has just one count. The V and J genes are TRBV28 and TRBJ2-5, with D possibly TRBD1 on 6 matching bases. V was cut by 2 bases and J by 4 bases, with 14 bases left in between. There are 15 residues in the CDR3. The germline CDR1 and CDR2 sequences are MDHEN and SYDVKM. As DNA, the CDR3 is TGTGCCAGCAGTTTACTCAGGGGTCTGCCAGAGACCCAGTACTTC. Translation gives CASSLLRGLPETQYF.

V usage is TRBV5-6 and J usage is TRBJ1-6; 7 bases are a match to TRBD1. This CDR3 is built from 14 residues. The V gene's germline CDR1 is SGHDT and CDR2 YYEEEE. Trimming at V came to 0 bases and at J to 7 bases, leaving 1 base not matched to a gene. CDR3 sequence (DNA): TGTGCCAGCAGCTTGGTGGGACAGAATTCACCCCTCCACTTT. Its protein is CASSLVGQNSPLHF.

The chain carries TRBV9 and TRBJ1-2; possible D gene TRBD1, 5 bases. V lost 0 bases, J lost 6 bases, and 12 bases lay in between. Germline CDR1 reads SGDLS; CDR2 reads YYNGEE. CDR3 length: 14 amino acids. CDR3: CASSVATWGDGYTF. The CDR3 coding sequence is TGTGCCAGCAGCGTAGCTACTTGGGGGGATGGCTACACCTTC.

The CDR3 DNA reads TGTGCCAGCAGCCTTCCCCCCCAGGGTTGGGTCAATGAGCAGTTCTTC. Protein: CASSLPPQGWVNEQFF. The chain combines TRBV14 with TRBJ2-1; D perhaps matches TRBD1 (5 bases). This CDR3 is 16 amino acids long. V lost 4 bases, J lost 6 bases, and 19 bases lay in between. CDR1 and CDR2 (germline): SGHDN, FVKESK. The whole variable domain, filled in from reference TRBV14 and TRBJ2-1, reads EAGVTQFPSHSVIEKGQTVTLRCDPISGHDNLYWYRRVMGKEIKFLLHFVKESKQDESGMPNNRFLAERTGGTYSTLKVQPAELEDSGVYFCASSLPPQGWVNEQFFGPGTRLTVL.

V gene TRBV4-1 combines with J gene TRBJ1-3, with 8 bases matching TRBD1. V was pared by 3 bases and J by 4 bases, with 8 bases of the junction left unmatched. Looked up from germline, CDR1 is MGHRA and CDR2 is YSYEKL. The CDR3 spans 16 residues. CDR3 region: CASSHAGGAGGNTIYF. The CDR3 DNA sequence: TGCGCCAGCAGCCACGCAGGGGGCGCAGGAGGAAACACCATATATTTT.

The chain employs TRBV5-6 and TRBJ2-7; 8 bases map to TRBD2. This CDR3 is 14 amino acids long. V shed 0 bases, J shed 5 bases, and the junction held 4 bases outside the gene matches. In germline, CDR1 is SGHDT, CDR2 YYEEEE. CDR3 nucleotides: TGTGCCAGCAGCTTGGCCTCGACTAGCGACGAGCAGTACTTC. Amino acids: CASSLASTSDEQYF. Full variable domain (rest looked up from reference TRBV5-6 and TRBJ2-7): DAGVTQSPTHLIKTRGQQVTLRCSPKSGHDTVSWYQQALGQGPQFIFQYYEEEERQRGNFPDRFSGHQFPNYSSELNVNALLLGDSALYLCASSLASTSDEQYFGPGTRLTVT.